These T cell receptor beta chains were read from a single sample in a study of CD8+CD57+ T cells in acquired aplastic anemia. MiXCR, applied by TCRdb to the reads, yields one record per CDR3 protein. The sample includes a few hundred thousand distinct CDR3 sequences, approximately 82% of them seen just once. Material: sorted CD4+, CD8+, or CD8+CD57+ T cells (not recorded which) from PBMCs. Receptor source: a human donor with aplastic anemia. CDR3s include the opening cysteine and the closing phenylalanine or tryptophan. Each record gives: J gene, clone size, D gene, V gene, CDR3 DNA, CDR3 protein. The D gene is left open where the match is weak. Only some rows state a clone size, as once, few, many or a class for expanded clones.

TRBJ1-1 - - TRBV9 TGTGCCAGCAGCTTAGATCTGACAATTAACACTGAAGCTTTCTTT CASSLDLTINTEAFF
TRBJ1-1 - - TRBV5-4 TGTGCCAGCAGTTTGGTCCAGGGAGGTGAAGCTTTCTTT CASSLVQGGEAFF
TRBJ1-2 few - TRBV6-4 TGTGCCAGCAGTGAATCGGGGGAACAGGATGGCTACACCTTC CASSESGEQDGYTF
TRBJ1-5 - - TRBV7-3 TGTGCCAGCAGCTTAACCCATAATCAGCCCCAGCATTTT CASSLTHNQPQHF
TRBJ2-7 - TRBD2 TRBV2 TGTGCCAGCAGGCGCGCGGGGGGGGCCTACGAGCAGTACTTC CASRRAGGAYEQYF
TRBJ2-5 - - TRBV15 TGTGCCAGCAGCGCCCGGACAGAGCCCCACGAGACCCAGTACTTC CASSARTEPHETQYF
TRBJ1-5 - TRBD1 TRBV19 TGTGCCAGTAGTGCAGCATCAGGGGGGTATAGCAATCAGCCCCAGCATTTT CASSAASGGYSNQPQHF
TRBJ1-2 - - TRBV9 TGTGCCAGCAGCCCGGGACACACTCACCATGGGTACACCTTC CASSPGHTHHGYTF
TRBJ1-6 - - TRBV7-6 TGTGCCAGCAGCTTGAGTTCCTATACTTATCCCCTCCACTTT CASSLSSYTYPLHF
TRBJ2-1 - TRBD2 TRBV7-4 TGTGCCAGCAGCTTCGCGGGAGGTTCCGACACGGAGCAGTTCTTC CASSFAGGSDTEQFF
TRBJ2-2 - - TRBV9 TGTGCCAGCAGCGACCGGTCAGATACCACCTGGTTTCTGTTTTTT CASSDRSDTTWFLFF
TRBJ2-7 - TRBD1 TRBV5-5 TGTGCCAGCAGCTTGACAGGGGCCCCCTACGAGCAGTACTTC CASSLTGAPYEQYF
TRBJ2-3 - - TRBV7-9 TGTGCCAGCGGGGACGGGGGCAGAGATACGAAGGATTTT CASGDGGRDTKDF
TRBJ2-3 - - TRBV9 TGTGCCAGCAGCGGGGCGGGACGACAGGATACGCAGAATTTT CASSGAGRQDTQNF